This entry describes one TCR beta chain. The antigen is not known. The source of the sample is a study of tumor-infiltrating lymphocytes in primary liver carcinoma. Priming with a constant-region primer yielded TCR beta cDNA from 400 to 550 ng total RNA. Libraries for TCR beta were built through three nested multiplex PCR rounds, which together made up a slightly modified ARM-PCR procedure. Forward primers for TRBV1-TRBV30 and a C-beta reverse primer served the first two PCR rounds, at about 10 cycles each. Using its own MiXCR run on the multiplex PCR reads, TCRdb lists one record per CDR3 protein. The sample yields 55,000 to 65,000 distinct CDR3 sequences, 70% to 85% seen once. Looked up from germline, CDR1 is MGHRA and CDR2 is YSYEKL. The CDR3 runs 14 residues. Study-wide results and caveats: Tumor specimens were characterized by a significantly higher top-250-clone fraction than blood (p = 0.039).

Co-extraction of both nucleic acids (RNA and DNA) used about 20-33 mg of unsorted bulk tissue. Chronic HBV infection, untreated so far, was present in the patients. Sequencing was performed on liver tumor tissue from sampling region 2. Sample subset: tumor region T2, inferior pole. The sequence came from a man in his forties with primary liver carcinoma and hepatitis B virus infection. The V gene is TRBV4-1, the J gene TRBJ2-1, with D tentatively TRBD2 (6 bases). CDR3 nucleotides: TGCACTAGCAGCCAAGAGAATATATACAATGAGCAGTTCTTC. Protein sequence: CTSSQENIYNEQFF.